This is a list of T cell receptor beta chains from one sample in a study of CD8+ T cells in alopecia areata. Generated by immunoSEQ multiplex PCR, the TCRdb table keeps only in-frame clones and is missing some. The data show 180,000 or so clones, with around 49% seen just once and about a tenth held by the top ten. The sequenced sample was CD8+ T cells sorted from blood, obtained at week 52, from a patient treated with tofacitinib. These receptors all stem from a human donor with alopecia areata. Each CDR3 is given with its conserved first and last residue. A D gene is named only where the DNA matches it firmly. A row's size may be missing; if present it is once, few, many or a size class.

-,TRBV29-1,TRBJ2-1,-,CSVELRGGYNEQFF,TGCAGCGTTGAGTTGAGGGGGGGCTACAATGAGCAGTTCTTC
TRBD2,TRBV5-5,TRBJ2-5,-,CASSFGLAGGLETQYF,TGTGCCAGCAGCTTCGGACTAGCGGGGGGGCTAGAGACCCAGTACTTC
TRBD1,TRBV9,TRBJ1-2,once,CASSAPLQGEQGGYTF,TGTGCCAGCAGCGCCCCTTTACAGGGGGAACAGGGTGGCTACACCTTC
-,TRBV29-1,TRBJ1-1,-,CSVQRTEAFF,TGCAGCGTACAGCGAACTGAAGCTTTCTTT
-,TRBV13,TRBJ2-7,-,CASSTYGSGGDEQYF,TGTGCCAGCAGCACTTATGGTTCGGGGGGCGACGAGCAGTACTTC
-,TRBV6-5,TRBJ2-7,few,CASSYDSETYEQYF,TGTGCCAGCAGTTACGACAGCGAGACCTACGAGCAGTACTTC
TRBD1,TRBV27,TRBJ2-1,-,CASSPDRGAYNEQFF,TGTGCCAGCAGTCCGGACAGGGGCGCCTACAATGAGCAGTTCTTC
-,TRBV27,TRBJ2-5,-,CASSVTGQRETQYF,TGTGCCAGCAGTGTAACGGGCCAGAGGGAGACCCAGTACTTC
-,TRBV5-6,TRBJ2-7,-,CASSLYRDEQYF,TGTGCCAGCAGCTTGTACAGGGACGAGCAGTACTTC
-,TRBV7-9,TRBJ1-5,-,CASSTQDQPQHF,TGTGCCAGCAGCACACAGGATCAGCCCCAGCATTTT
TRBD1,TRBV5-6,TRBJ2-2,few,CASSMWTGPNTGELFF,TGTGCCAGCAGCATGTGGACAGGTCCGAACACCGGGGAGCTGTTTTTT
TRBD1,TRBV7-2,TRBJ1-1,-,CASSLSRGRNTEAFF,TGTGCCAGCAGCTTAAGCAGGGGGAGGAACACTGAAGCTTTCTTT
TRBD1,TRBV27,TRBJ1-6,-,CASSLRGGTANSPLHF,TGTGCCAGCAGTTTAAGGGGCGGGACAGCTAATTCACCCCTCCACTTT
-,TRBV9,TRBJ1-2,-,CASSGPHPRANYGYTF,TGTGCCAGCAGCGGACCTCACCCCAGGGCCAACTATGGCTACACCTTC
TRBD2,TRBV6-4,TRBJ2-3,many,CASSEESGGTDTQYF,TGTGCCAGCAGTGAGGAGAGCGGGGGGACAGATACGCAGTATTTT
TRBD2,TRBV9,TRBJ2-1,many,CASTGAGEITHEQFF,TGTGCCAGCACCGGAGCGGGGGAAATTACACATGAGCAGTTCTTC
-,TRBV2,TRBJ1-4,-,CASCYRLDEKLFF,TGTGCCAGCTGCTACAGGTTGGATGAAAAACTGTTTTTT
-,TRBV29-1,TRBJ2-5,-,CSVGTGLKTQYF,TGCAGCGTTGGAACAGGGTTGAAGACCCAGTACTTC
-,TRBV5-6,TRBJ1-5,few,CASSLGGGQPQHF,TGTGCCAGCAGCTTGGGGGGCGGGCAGCCCCAGCATTTT
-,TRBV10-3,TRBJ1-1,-,CAISESTTNTEAFF,TGTGCCATCAGTGAGTCGACCACCAACACTGAAGCTTTCTTT
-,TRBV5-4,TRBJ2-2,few,CASSLKGSRTGELFF,TGTGCCAGCAGCTTAAAAGGCTCGCGCACCGGGGAGCTGTTTTTT
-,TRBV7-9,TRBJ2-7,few,CASSLGRAYEQYF,TGTGCCAGCAGCTTGGGACGCGCCTACGAGCAGTACTTC
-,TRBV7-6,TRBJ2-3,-,CASSLGPGQGITDTQYF,TGTGCCAGCAGCTTAGGGCCTGGGCAGGGCATCACAGATACGCAGTATTTT
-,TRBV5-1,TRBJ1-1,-,CATRLDLNTEAFF,TGCGCCACCCGCTTAGACTTGAACACTGAAGCTTTCTTT
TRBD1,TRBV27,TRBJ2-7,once,CASSSRDRVSYEQYF,TGTGCCAGCAGTAGCCGGGACAGGGTATCCTACGAGCAGTACTTC
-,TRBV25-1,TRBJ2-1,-,CASSEAKQFF,TGTGCCAGCAGTGAGGCAAAGCAGTTCTTC
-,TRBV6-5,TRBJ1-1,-,CASSGKENTEAFF,TGTGCCAGCAGTGGTAAGGAGAACACTGAAGCTTTCTTT
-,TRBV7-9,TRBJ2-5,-,CASSLAGAVQYF,TGTGCCAGCAGCTTAGCGGGGGCCGTCCAGTACTTC
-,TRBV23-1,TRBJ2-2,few,CASSQWGGPDKGGGRTGELFF,TGCGCCAGCAGTCAATGGGGAGGTCCCGATAAAGGGGGCGGTCGGACCGGGGAGCTGTTTTTT
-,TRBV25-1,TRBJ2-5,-,CASSEYRGMETQYF,TGTGCCAGCAGTGAATACCGGGGGATGGAGACCCAGTACTTC
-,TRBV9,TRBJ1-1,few,CASSGTGLGAFF,TGTGCCAGCAGCGGCACAGGGCTAGGAGCTTTCTTT
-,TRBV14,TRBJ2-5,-,CASSSGPAVVETQYF,TGTGCCAGCAGCAGCGGGCCAGCAGTCGTGGAGACCCAGTACTTC